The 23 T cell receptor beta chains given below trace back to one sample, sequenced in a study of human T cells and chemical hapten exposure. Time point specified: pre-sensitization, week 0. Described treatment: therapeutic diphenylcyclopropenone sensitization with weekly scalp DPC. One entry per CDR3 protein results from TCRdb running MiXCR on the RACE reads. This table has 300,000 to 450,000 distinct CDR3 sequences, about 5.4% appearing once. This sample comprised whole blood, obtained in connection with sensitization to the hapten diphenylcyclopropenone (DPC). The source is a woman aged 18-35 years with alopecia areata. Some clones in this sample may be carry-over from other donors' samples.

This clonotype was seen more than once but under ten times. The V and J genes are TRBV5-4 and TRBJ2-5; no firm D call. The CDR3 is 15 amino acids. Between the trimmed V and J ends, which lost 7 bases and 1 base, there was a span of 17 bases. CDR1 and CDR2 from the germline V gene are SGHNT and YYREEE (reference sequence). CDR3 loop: CASGPDSRSQETQYF. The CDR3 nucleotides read TGTGCCAGCGGTCCTGATAGCAGGAGCCAAGAGACCCAGTACTTC.

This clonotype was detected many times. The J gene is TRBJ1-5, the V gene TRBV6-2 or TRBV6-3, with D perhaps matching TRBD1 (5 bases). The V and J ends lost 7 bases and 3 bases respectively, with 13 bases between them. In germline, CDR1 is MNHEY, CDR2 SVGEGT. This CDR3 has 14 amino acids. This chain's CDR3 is CASTPTAINQPQHF. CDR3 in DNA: TGTGCCAGCACCCCGACAGCAATCAATCAGCCCCAGCATTTT.

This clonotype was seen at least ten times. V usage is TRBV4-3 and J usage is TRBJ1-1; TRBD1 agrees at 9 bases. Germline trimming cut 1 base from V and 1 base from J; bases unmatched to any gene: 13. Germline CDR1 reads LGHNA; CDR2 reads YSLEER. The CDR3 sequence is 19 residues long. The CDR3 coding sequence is TGCGCCAGCAGCCAAGGAACCGGGACAGGGATTAGTTGGAACACTGAAGCTTTCTTT. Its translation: CASSQGTGTGISWNTEAFF.

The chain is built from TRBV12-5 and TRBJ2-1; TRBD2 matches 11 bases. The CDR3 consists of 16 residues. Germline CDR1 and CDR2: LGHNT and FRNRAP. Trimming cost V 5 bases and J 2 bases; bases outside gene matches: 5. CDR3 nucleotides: TGTGCTAGTGGTCGACTAGCGGGGAGCGCCTACAATGAGCAGTTCTTC. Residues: CASGRLAGSAYNEQFF.

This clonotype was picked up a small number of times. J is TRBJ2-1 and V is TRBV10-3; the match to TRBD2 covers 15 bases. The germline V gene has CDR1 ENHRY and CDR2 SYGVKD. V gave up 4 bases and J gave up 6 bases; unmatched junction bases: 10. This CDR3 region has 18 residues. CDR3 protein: CAISVLGLAGGPANEQFF. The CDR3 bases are TGTGCCATCAGTGTGTTAGGACTAGCGGGGGGGCCGGCCAATGAGCAGTTCTTC.

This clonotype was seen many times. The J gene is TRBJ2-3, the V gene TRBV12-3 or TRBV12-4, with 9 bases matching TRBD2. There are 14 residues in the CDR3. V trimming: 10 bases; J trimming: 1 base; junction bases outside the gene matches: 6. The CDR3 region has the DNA TGTGCCACTAACGAGCGGGGGGGCACAGATACGCAGTATTTT. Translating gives CATNERGGTDTQYF.

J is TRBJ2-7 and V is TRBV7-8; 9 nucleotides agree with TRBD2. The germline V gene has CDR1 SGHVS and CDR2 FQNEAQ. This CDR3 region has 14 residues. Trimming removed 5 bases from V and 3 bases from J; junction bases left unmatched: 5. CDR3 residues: CASSPLAGDYEQYF. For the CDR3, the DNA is TGTGCCAGCAGCCCACTAGCGGGCGACTACGAGCAGTACTTC.

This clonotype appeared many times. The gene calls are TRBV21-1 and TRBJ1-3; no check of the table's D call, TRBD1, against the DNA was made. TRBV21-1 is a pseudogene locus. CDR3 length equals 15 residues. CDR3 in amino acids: CASSPPQYPGNTIYF. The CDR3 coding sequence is TGTGCCAGCAGCCCCCCCCAGTATCCTGGAAACACCATATATTTT.

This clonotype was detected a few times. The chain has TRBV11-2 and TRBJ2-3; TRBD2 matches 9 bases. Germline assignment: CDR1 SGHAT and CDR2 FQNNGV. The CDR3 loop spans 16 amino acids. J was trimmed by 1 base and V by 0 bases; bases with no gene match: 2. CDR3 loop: CASSLDLAGGTDTQYF. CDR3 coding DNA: TGTGCCAGCAGCTTAGATTTAGCGGGGGGCACAGATACGCAGTATTTT.

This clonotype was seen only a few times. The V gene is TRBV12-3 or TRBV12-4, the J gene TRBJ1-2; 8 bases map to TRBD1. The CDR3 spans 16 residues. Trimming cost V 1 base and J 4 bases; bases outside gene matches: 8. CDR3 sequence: CASSLDSTGGSYGYTF. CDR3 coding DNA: TGTGCCAGCAGTTTAGACTCTACAGGGGGTTCCTATGGCTACACCTTC.

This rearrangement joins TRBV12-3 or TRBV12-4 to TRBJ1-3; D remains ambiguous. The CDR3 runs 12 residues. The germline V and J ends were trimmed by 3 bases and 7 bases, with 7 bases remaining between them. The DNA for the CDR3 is TGTGCCAGCAGTTTCTGGCGGAACACCATATATTTT. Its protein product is CASSFWRNTIYF.

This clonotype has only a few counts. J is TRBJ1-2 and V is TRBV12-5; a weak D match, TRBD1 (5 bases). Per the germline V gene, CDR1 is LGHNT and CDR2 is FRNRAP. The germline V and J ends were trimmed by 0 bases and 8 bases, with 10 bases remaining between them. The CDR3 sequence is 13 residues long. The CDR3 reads CASGLVSGTGYTF. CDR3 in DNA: TGTGCTAGTGGTTTGGTGAGCGGGACCGGCTACACCTTC.

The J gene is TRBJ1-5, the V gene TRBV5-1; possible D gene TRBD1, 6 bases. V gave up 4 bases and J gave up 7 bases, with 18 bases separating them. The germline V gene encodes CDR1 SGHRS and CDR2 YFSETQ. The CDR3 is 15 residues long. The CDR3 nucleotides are TGCGCCAGCAGCAGGGAGACAGGAGGGGAGCAGCCCCAGCATTTT. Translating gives CASSRETGGEQPQHF.

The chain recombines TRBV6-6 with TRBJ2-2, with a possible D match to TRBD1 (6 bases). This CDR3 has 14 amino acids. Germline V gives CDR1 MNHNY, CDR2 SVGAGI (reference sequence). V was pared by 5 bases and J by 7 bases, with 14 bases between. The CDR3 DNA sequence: TGTGCCAGCAGTACTCCCCTAGGGGGCGGGGAGCTGTTTTTT. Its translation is CASSTPLGGGELFF.

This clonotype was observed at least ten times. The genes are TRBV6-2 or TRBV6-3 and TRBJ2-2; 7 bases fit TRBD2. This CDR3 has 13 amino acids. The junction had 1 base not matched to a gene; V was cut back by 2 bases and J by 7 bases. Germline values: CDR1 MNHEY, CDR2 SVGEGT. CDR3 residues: CASSYRTSGELFF. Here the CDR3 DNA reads TGTGCCAGCAGTTACCGGACTAGCGGGGAGCTGTTTTTT.

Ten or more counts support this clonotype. The CDR3 reads CASSSEYRTGEAFF. CDR3 nucleotides: TGTGCCAGCAGTTCCGAATATCGGACAGGGGAAGCTTTCTTT. The chain combines TRBV6-5 with TRBJ1-1; the match to TRBD1 covers 8 bases. The V gene end was trimmed by 4 bases and the J gene end by 8 bases; junction bases not matched to a gene: 9. Germline CDR1 MNHEY, CDR2 SVGAGI. The CDR3 covers 14 residues.

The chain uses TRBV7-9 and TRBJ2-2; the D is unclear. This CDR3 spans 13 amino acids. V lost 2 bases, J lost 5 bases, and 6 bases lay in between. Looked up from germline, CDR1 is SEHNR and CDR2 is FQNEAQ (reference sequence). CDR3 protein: CASSLRLTGELFF. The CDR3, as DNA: TGTGCCAGCAGCTTAAGGTTGACCGGGGAGCTGTTTTTT.

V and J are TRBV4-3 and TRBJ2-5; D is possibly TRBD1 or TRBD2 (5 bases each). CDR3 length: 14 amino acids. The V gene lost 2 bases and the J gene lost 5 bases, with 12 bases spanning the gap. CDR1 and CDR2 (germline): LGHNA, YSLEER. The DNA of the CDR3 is TGCGCCAGCAGCCAAAGTGGGGGTATGGAGACCCAGTACTTC. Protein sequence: CASSQSGGMETQYF.

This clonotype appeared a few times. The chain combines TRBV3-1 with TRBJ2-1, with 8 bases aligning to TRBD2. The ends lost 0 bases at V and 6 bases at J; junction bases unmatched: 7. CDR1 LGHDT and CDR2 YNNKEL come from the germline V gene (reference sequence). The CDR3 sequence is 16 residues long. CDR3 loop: CASSQDLRGAINEQFF. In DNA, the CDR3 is TGTGCCAGCAGCCAAGATCTGCGGGGGGCAATCAATGAGCAGTTCTTC.

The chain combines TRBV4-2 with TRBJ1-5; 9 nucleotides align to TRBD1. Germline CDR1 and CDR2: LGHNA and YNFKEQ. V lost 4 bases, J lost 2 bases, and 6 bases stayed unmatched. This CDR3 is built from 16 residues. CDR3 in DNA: TGTGCCAGCAGCCCCCGCGGGGACAGGGGCAATCAGCCCCAGCATTTT. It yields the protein CASSPRGDRGNQPQHF.

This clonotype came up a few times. This chain's CDR3 is CGVMRGQETQYF. The DNA for the CDR3 is TGCGGGGTGATGAGGGGGCAAGAGACCCAGTACTTC. The chain links TRBV29-1 to TRBJ2-5; perhaps TRBD1 as D (6 bases). This CDR3 is built from 12 residues. Germline values: CDR1 SQVTM, CDR2 ANQGSEA. Based on the CDR3 plus reference TRBV29-1 and TRBJ2-5, the full variable domain is SAVISQKPSRDICQRGTSLTIQCQVDSQVTMMFWYRQQPGQSLTLIATANQGSEATYESGFVIDKFPISRPNLTFSTLTVSNMSPEDSSIYLCGVMRGQETQYFGPGTRLLVL.

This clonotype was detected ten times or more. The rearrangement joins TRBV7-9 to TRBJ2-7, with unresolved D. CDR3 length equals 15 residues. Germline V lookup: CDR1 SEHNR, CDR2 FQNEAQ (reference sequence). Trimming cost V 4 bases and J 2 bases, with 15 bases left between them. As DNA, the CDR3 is TGTGCCAGCAGCTCGTCAAGCCAAACCACCTACGAGCAGTACTTC. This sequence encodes CASSSSSQTTYEQYF.

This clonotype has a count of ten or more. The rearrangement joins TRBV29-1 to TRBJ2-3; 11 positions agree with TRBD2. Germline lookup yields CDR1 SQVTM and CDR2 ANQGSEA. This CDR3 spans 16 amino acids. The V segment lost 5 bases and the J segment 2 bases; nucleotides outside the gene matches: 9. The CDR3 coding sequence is TGCAGCGTTAAGGGGCTAGCGGGGGGCCTCACAGATACGCAGTATTTT. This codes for CSVKGLAGGLTDTQYF.